This section outlines one TCR beta chain sequence together with its context. Antigen specificity is unknown. The data are from a study of OX40 agonist ivuxolimab in advanced cancers. Study background: One hepatocellular carcinoma and two cutaneous melanoma patients partially responded. Study-wide results and caveats: Clonal expansion from baseline to week 6 occurred in both CD4+ and CD8+ T cells.

V lost 7 bases to trimming and J lost 4 bases, with 19 bases between them. The CDR3 consists of 16 residues. The germline V gene encodes CDR1 MDHEN and CDR2 SYDVKM. Here immunoSEQ multiplex PCR was the method, and the copy in TCRdb shows in-frame clones only, minus some. The table shows tens of thousands of clones, with roughly 80% occurring only once. V and J are TRBV28 and TRBJ2-2; the D gene is possibly TRBD2 (5 bases). This material consisted of CD4+ or CD8+ T cells sorted from blood, taken in a trial of the OX40 agonist ivuxolimab. This TCR was recovered from an adult with an advanced solid tumor such as melanoma, head and neck, liver or kidney cancer. CDR3 coding DNA: TGTGCCAGCACCGCTACGTGGGAGCGGCGCACCGGGGAGCTGTTTTTT. This gives the protein CASTATWERRTGELFF.